Described below is a single TCR beta chain sequence and its context. Its target is unknown. The germline V and J ends were trimmed by 5 bases and 5 bases, with 12 bases remaining between them. Looked up from germline, CDR1 is SEHNR and CDR2 is FQNEAQ (reference sequence). This CDR3 is built from 13 residues. This record comes from a study of T cell repertoires in cytomegalovirus infection. Looking at the study overall: Both CMV infection and a matching HLA type were indicated by public TCR beta signatures. Whole-study findings and limits: Dominant in the ex vivo response were TCR beta clonotypes restricted by HLA-C and specific for CMV.

TCRdb re-analysed the reads in MiXCR, keeping a single row per CDR3 protein. The sample contains 250,000 to 300,000 distinct CDR3 sequences, 20% to 30% of which appear only once. Sequencing was performed on PBMCs. The chain joins TRBV7-9 to TRBJ2-5; D not resolved. The TCR sequence derives from a human donor in good health (CMV status not recorded). Some clones in this sample may be carry-over from other donors' samples. Here the CDR3 reads CASSPSVGETQYF. The CDR3 coding sequence is TGTGCCAGCAGCCCGTCCGTAGGGGAGACCCAGTACTTC.